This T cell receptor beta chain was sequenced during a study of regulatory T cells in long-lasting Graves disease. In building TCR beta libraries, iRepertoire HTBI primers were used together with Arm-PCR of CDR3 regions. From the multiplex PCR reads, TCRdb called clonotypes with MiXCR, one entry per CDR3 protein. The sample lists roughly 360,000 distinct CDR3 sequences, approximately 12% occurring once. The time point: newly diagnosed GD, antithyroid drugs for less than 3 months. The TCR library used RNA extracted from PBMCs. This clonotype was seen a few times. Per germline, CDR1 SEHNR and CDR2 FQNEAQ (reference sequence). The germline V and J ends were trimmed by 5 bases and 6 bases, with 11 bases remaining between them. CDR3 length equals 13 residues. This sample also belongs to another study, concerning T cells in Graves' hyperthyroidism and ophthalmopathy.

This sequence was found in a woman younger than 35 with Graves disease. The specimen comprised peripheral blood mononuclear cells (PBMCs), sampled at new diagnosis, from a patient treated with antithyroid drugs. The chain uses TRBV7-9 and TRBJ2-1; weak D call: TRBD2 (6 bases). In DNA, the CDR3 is TGTGCCAGCAGCCCCACTAGCTTCAATGAGCAGTTCTTC. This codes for CASSPTSFNEQFF.